This TCR beta chain is from a study of CD8+CD57+ T cells in acquired aplastic anemia. On the study more broadly: DNA from sorted CD4+ and CD8+ cells averaged around 3 ug. Study results and limitations: Patient and control CD8+ Simpson's diversity was not significantly different. Around 29 shared CD8+ CDR3s appeared highly expressed within patients' immunodominant clones.

All sequencing subjects had displayed CD8+CD57+ cell expansion on flow cytometry. The CDR3 is 15 residues long. Looked up from germline, CDR1 is SGHTA and CDR2 is FQGTGA. The germline V and J ends were trimmed by 4 bases and 4 bases, with 15 bases remaining between them. Profiling of TCR beta VDJ combinations and CDR3 sequences used genomic DNA as template. From the reads, TCRdb called clonotypes with MiXCR, one entry per CDR3 protein. The sample records roughly 220,000 distinct CDR3 sequences, roughly 60% being singletons. On this clonotype: What it binds is unknown.

This TCR came from a human donor with aplastic anemia. V gene TRBV7-3 combines with J gene TRBJ2-3; TRBD1 is a possible D gene (7 bases). The sample consisted of sorted CD4+, CD8+, or CD8+CD57+ T cells (not recorded which) from PBMCs. CDR3 coding DNA: TGTGCCAGCAGCTCCCCAACAGGGGAGGCAGATACGCAGTATTTT. It encodes CASSSPTGEADTQYF.